The entry below gives a single TCR beta chain sequence along with its context. This clone appeared once. Its specific antigen is unknown. No per-base quality is available; no much larger clone lies one base away. These data are taken from a study of blood T cell repertoires in COVID-19 (dated by TCRdb to the early 2020s). Describing the broader study: Collaborator samples came from the United States, Italy and Spain and covered acute and convalescent phases of COVID-19. The material from the prospective study consisted of cDNA or gDNA derived from T cells, B-cell-depleted T cells, or PBMCs. Deeply sampled blood TCRbeta repertoires from subjects exposed to, actively infected with, or recovered from COVID-19 were included in the dataset. A freely available public database, intended as a resource for researchers studying the immune response to SARS-CoV-2, is where the repertoires were released. Samples came from the ongoing ImmuneRACE study (first 160 participants) plus 1,254 subjects from 6 global collaborators. Nearly every sample came with metadata listing a de-identified subject ID, COVID-19 status, age in years and sex. Where HLA class I and class II types were available, the types were taken from metadata supplied by the sample provider, not from assay-based typing. Overall study results and their limits: The quantity of clinical and demographic metadata differed by source and by participant and was supplied without curation.

The immunoSEQ Assay, a bias-controlled multiplex PCR, was used to amplify TCRbeta CDR3 regions from genomic DNA. In the paper's pipeline: The number of nucleated cells in each sample was estimated from the amplification of reference gene primers within the assay. To quantify the absolute abundance of each unique TCRbeta CDR3 rearrangement, sequence reads were collapsed and filtered. For each sample, productive Simpson clonality was calculated as the square root of Simpson's diversity index over productive rearrangements. Entries here come from immuneACCESS through TCRdb and include only in-frame sequences with V and J called. Some clones fail to appear in such tables; in the studies checked, an unresolved V gene covers under half of the shortfall, and the cause of the remainder is unknown. The V and J calls and clone size were taken over from that table, and D and trimming were inferred from the DNA. For this sample the table gives 65,000 to 80,000 clones, of which 80% to 90% were detected only once. Jointly, the top ten make up approximately 4.2% of the sample.

Relative to germline, V is 3 bases shorter and J is 4 bases shorter, with 15 bases between their ends. Including the terminal cysteine and phenylalanine, the CDR3 comprises 15 residues. The kept DNA is CDR3 alone, 45 bases in frame from the first base. From the germline V gene, CDR1 is LGHNT and CDR2 is FRNRAP. Each collaborating institution followed its own protocols to collect whole blood in K2EDTA tubes. For TCRbeta analysis, collaborator samples were shipped as frozen whole blood, as isolated PBMCs, or as DNA extracted from either sample type. The material sequenced was peripheral blood. The chain joins TRBV12-5 to TRBJ2-5; TRBD2 could be the D gene, as 5 bases match. The origin of this receptor is a man in his fifties with active COVID-19. The sequence in DNA is TGTGCTAGTGGTTTAATCGAGGGAGTAGGAGAGACCCAGTACTTC. Its protein reads: CASGLIEGVGETQYF.